The 22 T cell receptor beta chains in this list originate from one sample, sequenced in a study of blood T cell repertoires in COVID-19. TCRdb's copy holds only in-frame clones and misses some; the assay was immunoSEQ multiplex PCR. The sample lists some 140,000 clones, approximately 78% occurring once. Sequences were obtained from peripheral blood. The receptors come from a man aged 55 to 70 who had recovered from COVID-19.

The gene calls are TRBV27 and TRBJ2-2; TRBD1 matches 7 bases. This CDR3 is built from 15 residues. Germline CDR1 is MNHEY and CDR2 is SMNVEV (reference sequence). J lost 4 bases, V lost 5 bases, and 7 bases had no gene match. The CDR3 sequence is CASSIRQGTTGELFF. DNA for the CDR3: TGTGCCAGCAGTATAAGACAGGGTACCACCGGGGAGCTGTTTTTT.

The CDR3 sequence: CASSSSDPPRGNEQYF. CDR3 coding DNA: TGCGCCAGCAGCTCCTCGGACCCACCCCGGGGAAACGAGCAGTACTTC. This chain links TRBV4-1 with TRBJ2-7, with a weak D call TRBD2 (5 bases). V dropped 5 bases and J dropped 5 bases, with 22 bases sitting between them. Germline CDR1 is MGHRA and CDR2 is YSYEKL. The CDR3 has 16 amino acids.

The chain has TRBV9 and TRBJ2-5; possible D gene TRBD2, 6 bases. Between the trimmed V and J ends, which lost 0 bases and 5 bases, there was a span of 11 bases. The CDR3 runs to 14 residues. The germline gives CDR1 SGDLS, CDR2 YYNGEE. The CDR3 sequence is CASSVGEVRETQYF. CDR3 bases: TGTGCCAGCAGCGTAGGGGAGGTGCGGGAGACCCAGTACTTC.

This chain connects TRBV11-3 to TRBJ1-1, with D perhaps TRBD1 (6 bases). The length of the CDR3 is 14 residues. V was clipped by 1 base and J by 0 bases, with 6 bases between them. The V gene's germline CDR1 is SGHNT and CDR2 YENEEA. The CDR3 loop reads CASSLAGVNTEAFF. The CDR3 nucleotides are TGTGCCAGCAGCTTAGCAGGGGTGAACACTGAAGCTTTCTTT.

This chain joins TRBV5-1 and TRBJ1-5; 7 nucleotides match TRBD1. The trim removed 4 bases at V and 0 bases at J, leaving 4 bases unmatched. CDR1 is SGHRS and CDR2 is YFSETQ in the germline V gene. This CDR3 spans 15 amino acids. This chain's CDR3 is CASSREGASNQPQHF. CDR3 nucleotides: TGCGCCAGCAGCCGGGAGGGGGCTAGCAATCAGCCCCAGCATTTT.

This rearrangement joins TRBV7-2 to TRBJ1-1; 7 positions agree with TRBD1. From germline, CDR1 is SGHTA and CDR2 FQGNSA. There are 15 residues in the CDR3. J lost 6 bases, V lost 5 bases, and 12 bases had no gene match. In nucleotides, the CDR3 is TGTGCCAGCAGCCTCGGGACAGTCGTGGGCCCTGAAGCTTTCTTT. Protein sequence: CASSLGTVVGPEAFF.

V is TRBV5-6 and J is TRBJ1-5; D ambiguous. V was pared by 0 bases and J by 7 bases, with 14 bases between. Germline V gives CDR1 SGHDT, CDR2 YYEEEE. This CDR3 comprises 15 residues. CDR3 in amino acids: CASSLGSLLEQPQHF. CDR3 in DNA: TGTGCCAGCAGCTTGGGGAGTCTTCTGGAACAGCCCCAGCATTTT.

Points on this clone: The identical CDR3 is also encoded by other nucleotide sequences in the sample. V gene TRBV6-5 combines with J gene TRBJ2-5; 9 bases map to TRBD1. The CDR3 has 15 amino acids. The V and J ends lost 6 bases and 4 bases, in that order; junction bases with no gene match: 9. Germline V gene data show CDR1 as MNHEY and CDR2 as SVGAGI. The CDR3 protein is CASSPGTGRGETQYF. In DNA, the CDR3 is TGTGCCAGCAGCCCCGGGACAGGGAGGGGAGAGACCCAGTACTTC.

The chain joins TRBV4-3 to TRBJ2-1; tentatively, D is TRBD2 (7 bases). The CDR3 loop spans 17 amino acids. Germline V lookup: CDR1 LGHNA, CDR2 YSLEER. The ends were cut back, 1 base at V and 5 bases at J, with 18 bases in the middle. CDR3 sequence (DNA): TGCGCCAGCAGCCAAGGAAGGGGGGGGCTTTTCCACAATGAGCAGTTCTTC. It specifies CASSQGRGGLFHNEQFF.

This clone appeared once. CDR3: CASSPVRTGVSGANVLTF. Written as DNA, the CDR3 is TGTGCCAGCAGCCCCGTCCGGACAGGGGTCTCTGGGGCCAACGTCCTGACTTTC. The chain links TRBV7-3 to TRBJ2-6, with TRBD1 identical over 9 bases. Germline CDR1 and CDR2: SGHTA and FQGTGA. V shed 5 bases and J 0 bases; nucleotides not matched to a gene: 8. The length of the CDR3 is 18 residues.

The chain is built from TRBV4-1 and TRBJ1-6; D is perhaps TRBD1 (6 bases). CDR3 length: 15 amino acids. The V gene's germline CDR1 is MGHRA and CDR2 YSYEKL. The germline V and J ends were trimmed by 6 bases and 5 bases, with 14 bases remaining between them. CDR3 nucleotide sequence: TGCGCCAGCAGTCCCACAGGGTACGATAATTCACCCCTCCACTTT. It codes for CASSPTGYDNSPLHF.

The rearrangement joins TRBV4-3 to TRBJ1-1, with 7 positions matching TRBD1. The CDR3 is 15 amino acids. The ends lost 1 base at V and 5 bases at J; junction bases unmatched: 7. The germline CDR1 and CDR2 sequences are LGHNA and YSLEER. The chain's CDR3 is CASSQVTGAGTEAFF. CDR3 nucleotide sequence: TGCGCCAGCAGCCAAGTTACAGGGGCGGGGACTGAAGCTTTCTTT.

The sample holds a few counts of this clone. The gene calls are TRBV4-1 and TRBJ2-3; D remains unclear. The germline V gene encodes CDR1 MGHRA and CDR2 YSYEKL. With 5 bases removed from V and 1 base from J, the gap between germline ends came to 10 bases. CDR3 length: 14 amino acids. This CDR3 is CASSFQSGTDTQYF. In DNA form, the CDR3 reads TGCGCCAGCAGCTTCCAAAGCGGCACAGATACGCAGTATTTT.

The chain uses TRBV19 and TRBJ1-1, with D possibly TRBD1 on 5 matching bases. This CDR3 is 14 amino acids long. Germline-derived CDR1 and CDR2 are LNHDA and SQIVND (reference sequence). Trimming removed 1 base at V and 5 bases at J, with 11 bases between. The CDR3 loop reads CASSIGQRRTEAFF. CDR3 in DNA: TGTGCCAGTAGTATAGGACAGCGAAGAACTGAAGCTTTCTTT.

This chain uses TRBV4-3 with TRBJ1-6, with 9 bases identical to TRBD1. From germline, CDR1 is LGHNA and CDR2 YSLEER. This CDR3 spans 18 amino acids. Trimming took 3 bases from V and 10 from J; bases not matched to a gene: 16. CDR3 protein: CASSQTSQTGGTGSPLHF. CDR3 nucleotide sequence: TGCGCCAGCAGCCAGACGTCTCAAACAGGGGGCACGGGATCACCCCTCCACTTT.

CDR3 coding DNA: TGTGCCAGCAGCCAAGTAGGAGCCTATAATTCACCCCTCCACTTT. Translated, it gives CASSQVGAYNSPLHF. The V call is TRBV14, the J call TRBJ1-6, with D unclear. Germline V gene data show CDR1 as SGHDN and CDR2 as FVKESK. The CDR3 has 15 residues. The V and J ends lost 1 base and 2 bases respectively, with 6 bases between them.

This clone was picked up a small number of times. This chain links TRBV7-2 with TRBJ2-7; D possibly corresponds to TRBD1 (5 bases). The CDR3 has 13 residues. Germline V gene sequence: CDR1 SGHTA, CDR2 FQGNSA. V lost 0 bases and J lost 4, with 7 bases in between. The CDR3 region is CASSLADIYEQYF. In nucleotides, the CDR3 is TGTGCCAGCAGCTTAGCGGACATATACGAGCAGTACTTC. The full variable domain, completed using reference TRBV7-2 and TRBJ2-7, is GAGVSQSPSNKVTEKGKDVELRCDPISGHTALYWYRQSLGQGLEFLIYFQGNSAPDKSGLPSDRFSAERTGGSVSTLTIQRTQQEDSAVYLCASSLADIYEQYFGPGTRLTVT.

This clone has just one count. The chain recombines TRBV19 with TRBJ2-1, with unresolved D. V shed 4 bases and J shed 4 bases, with 8 bases lying between them. Germline CDR1 LNHDA, CDR2 SQIVND (reference sequence). The CDR3 contains 13 residues. CDR3 in amino acids: CASSTGPYNEQFF. DNA of the CDR3: TGTGCCAGTAGTACCGGTCCTTACAATGAGCAGTTCTTC.

This chain uses TRBV6-5 with TRBJ2-1; TRBD1 matches at 7 bases. The CDR3 loop spans 13 amino acids. The germline gives CDR1 MNHEY, CDR2 SVGAGI. V shed 7 bases and J 6 bases; nucleotides not matched to a gene: 6. The CDR3 spells CASTRTGGNEQFF. The CDR3 coding sequence is TGTGCCAGCACGAGGACAGGAGGCAATGAGCAGTTCTTC.

This clone was counted only a few times. The rearrangement joins TRBV28 to TRBJ2-7, with D possibly being TRBD1 (6 bases). Trimming cost V 4 bases and J 6 bases, with 16 bases left between them. Germline lookup yields CDR1 MDHEN and CDR2 SYDVKM. CDR3 length: 14 residues. CDR3 in amino acids: CASSYPATQGEQYF. CDR3 coding DNA: TGTGCCAGCAGTTATCCGGCAACACAGGGCGAGCAGTACTTC.

This rearrangement joins TRBV19 to TRBJ2-7; 9 nucleotides agree with TRBD1. V trimming: 2 bases; J trimming: 2 bases; junction bases outside the gene matches: 7. The CDR3 runs to 16 residues. CDR1 is LNHDA and CDR2 is SQIVND in the germline V gene (reference sequence). The CDR3 loop is CASSIQARTGAYEQYF. For the CDR3, the DNA is TGTGCCAGTAGTATACAAGCCCGGACAGGGGCCTACGAGCAGTACTTC.

This clone was detected only a few times. The chain has TRBV7-2 and TRBJ2-1; possibly TRBD2 for D (6 bases). Germline CDR1 SGHTA, CDR2 FQGNSA. The CDR3 covers 15 residues. V was trimmed by 6 bases and J by 1 base, leaving 13 bases between them. This CDR3 is CASSLTAGSYNEQFF. CDR3 bases: TGTGCCAGCAGTTTAACAGCGGGTTCCTACAATGAGCAGTTCTTC.